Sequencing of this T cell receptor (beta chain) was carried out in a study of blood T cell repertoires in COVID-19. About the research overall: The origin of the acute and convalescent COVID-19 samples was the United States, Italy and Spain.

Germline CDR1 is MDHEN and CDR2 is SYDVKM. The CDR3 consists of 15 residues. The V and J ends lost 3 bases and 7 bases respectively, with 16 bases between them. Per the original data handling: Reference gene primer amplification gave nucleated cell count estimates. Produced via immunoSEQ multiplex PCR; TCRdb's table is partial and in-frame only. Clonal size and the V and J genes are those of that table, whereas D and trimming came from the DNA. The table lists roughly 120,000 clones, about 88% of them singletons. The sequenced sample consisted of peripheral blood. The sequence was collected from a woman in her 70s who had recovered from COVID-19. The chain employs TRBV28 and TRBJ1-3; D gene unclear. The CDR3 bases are TGTGCCAGCAGTTTGAGGGCGCAGGCGGCGAACACCATATATTTT. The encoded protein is CASSLRAQAANTIYF. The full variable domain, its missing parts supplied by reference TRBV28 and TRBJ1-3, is DVKVTQSSRYLVKRTGEKVFLECVQDMDHENMFWYRQDPGLGLRLIYFSYDVKMKEKGDIPEGYSVSREKKERFSLILESASTNQTSMYLCASSLRAQAANTIYFGEGSWLTVV.